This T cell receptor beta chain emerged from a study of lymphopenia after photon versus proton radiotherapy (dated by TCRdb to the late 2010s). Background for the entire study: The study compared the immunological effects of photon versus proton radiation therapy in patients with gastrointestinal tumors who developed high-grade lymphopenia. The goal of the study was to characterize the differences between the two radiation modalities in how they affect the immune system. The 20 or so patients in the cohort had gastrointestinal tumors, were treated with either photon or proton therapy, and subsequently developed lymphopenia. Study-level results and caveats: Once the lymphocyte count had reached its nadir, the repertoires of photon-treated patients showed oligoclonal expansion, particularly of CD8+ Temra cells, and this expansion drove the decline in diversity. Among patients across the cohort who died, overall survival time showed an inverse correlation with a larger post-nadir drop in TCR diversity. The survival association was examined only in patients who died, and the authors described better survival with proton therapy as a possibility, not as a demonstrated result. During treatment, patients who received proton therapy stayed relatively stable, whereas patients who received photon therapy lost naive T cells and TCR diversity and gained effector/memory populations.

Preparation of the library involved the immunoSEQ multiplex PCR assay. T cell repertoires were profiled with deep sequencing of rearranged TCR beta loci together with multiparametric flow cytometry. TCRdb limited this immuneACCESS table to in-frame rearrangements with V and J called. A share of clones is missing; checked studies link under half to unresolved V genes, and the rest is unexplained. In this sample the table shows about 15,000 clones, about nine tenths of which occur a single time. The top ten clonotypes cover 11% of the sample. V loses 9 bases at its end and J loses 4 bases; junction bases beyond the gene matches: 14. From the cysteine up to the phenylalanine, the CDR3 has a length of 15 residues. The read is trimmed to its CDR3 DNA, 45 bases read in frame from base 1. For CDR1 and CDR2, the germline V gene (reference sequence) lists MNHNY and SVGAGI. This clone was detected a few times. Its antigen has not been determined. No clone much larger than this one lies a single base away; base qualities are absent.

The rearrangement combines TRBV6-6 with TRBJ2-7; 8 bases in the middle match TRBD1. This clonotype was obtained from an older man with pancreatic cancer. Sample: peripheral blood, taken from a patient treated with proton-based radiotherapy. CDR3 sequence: CASSQGQDLNYEQYF. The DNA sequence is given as TGTGCCAGTAGTCAGGGACAGGACTTAAATTACGAGCAGTACTTC.